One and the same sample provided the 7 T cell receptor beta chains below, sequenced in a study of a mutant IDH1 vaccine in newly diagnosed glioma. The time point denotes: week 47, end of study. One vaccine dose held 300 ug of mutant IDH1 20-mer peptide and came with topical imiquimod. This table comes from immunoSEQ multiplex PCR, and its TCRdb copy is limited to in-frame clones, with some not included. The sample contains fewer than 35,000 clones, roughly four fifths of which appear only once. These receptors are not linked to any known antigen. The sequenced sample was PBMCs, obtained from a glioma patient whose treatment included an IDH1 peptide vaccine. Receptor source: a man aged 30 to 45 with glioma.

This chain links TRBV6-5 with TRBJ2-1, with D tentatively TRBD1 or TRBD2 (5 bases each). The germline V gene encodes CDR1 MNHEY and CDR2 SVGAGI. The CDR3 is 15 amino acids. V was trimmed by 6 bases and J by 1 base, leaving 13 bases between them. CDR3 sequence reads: CASSIQGGSYNEQFF. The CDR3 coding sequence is TGTGCCAGCAGCATCCAGGGCGGGTCCTACAATGAGCAGTTCTTC.

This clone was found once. The CDR3 nucleotides are TGTGCCAGCAGCGATGGCAGACTGACCGAGGGTGAAAAACTGTTTTTT. Its protein is CASSDGRLTEGEKLFF. The chain joins TRBV7-8 to TRBJ1-4; D is undetermined. V lost 5 bases to trimming and J lost 7 bases, with 20 bases between them. This CDR3 is 16 amino acids long. Germline V gives CDR1 SGHVS, CDR2 FQNEAQ.

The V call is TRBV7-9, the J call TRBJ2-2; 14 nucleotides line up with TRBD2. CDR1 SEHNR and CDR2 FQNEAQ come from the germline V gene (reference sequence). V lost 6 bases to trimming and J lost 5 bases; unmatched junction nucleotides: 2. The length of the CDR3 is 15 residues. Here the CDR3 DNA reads TGTGCCAGCAGAGGACTAGCGGGAGGTACCGGGGAGCTGTTTTTT. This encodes CASRGLAGGTGELFF. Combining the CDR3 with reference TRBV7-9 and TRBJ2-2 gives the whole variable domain DTGVSQNPRHKITKRGQNVTFRCDPISEHNRLYWYRQTLGQGPEFLTYFQNEAQLEKSRLLSDRFSAERPKGSFSTLEIQRTEQGDSAMYLCASRGLAGGTGELFFGEGSRLTVL.

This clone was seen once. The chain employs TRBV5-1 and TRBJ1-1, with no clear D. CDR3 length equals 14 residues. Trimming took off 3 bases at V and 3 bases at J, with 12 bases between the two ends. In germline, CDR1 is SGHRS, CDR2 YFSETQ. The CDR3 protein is CASSSDGSYTEAFF. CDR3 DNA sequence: TGCGCCAGCAGCTCGGACGGGAGTTACACTGAAGCTTTCTTT.

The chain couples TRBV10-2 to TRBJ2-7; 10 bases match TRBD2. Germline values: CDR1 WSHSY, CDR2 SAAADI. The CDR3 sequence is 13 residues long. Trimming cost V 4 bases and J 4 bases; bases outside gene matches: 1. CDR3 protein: CASSAAGGYEQYF. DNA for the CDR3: TGCGCCAGCAGTGCAGCGGGAGGGTACGAGCAGTACTTC.

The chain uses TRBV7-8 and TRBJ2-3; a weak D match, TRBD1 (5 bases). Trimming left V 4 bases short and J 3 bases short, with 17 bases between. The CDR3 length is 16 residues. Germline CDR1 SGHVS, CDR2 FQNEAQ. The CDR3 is CASSSKRQTVTDTQYF. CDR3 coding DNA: TGTGCCAGCAGCTCCAAGAGACAGACGGTAACAGATACGCAGTATTTT.

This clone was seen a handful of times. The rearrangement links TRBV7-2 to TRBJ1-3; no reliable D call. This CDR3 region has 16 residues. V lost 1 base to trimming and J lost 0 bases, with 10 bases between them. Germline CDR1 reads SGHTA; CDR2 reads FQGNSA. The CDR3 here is CASSLEPYSSGNTIYF. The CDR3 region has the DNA TGTGCCAGCAGCTTAGAACCCTACAGCTCTGGAAACACCATATATTTT.